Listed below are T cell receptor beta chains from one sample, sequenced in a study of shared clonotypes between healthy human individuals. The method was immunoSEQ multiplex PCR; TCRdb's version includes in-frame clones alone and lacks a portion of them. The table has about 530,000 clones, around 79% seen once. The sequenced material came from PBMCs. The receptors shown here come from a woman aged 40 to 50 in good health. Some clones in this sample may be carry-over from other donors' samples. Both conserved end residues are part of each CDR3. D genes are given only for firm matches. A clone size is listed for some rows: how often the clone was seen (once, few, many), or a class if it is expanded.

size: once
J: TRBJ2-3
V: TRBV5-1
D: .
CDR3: CASSLGPSGPSTDTQYF
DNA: TGCGCCAGCAGCTTGGGACCGAGCGGGCCTAGCACAGATACGCAGTATTTT

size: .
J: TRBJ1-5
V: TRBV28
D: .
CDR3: CASTSSRGRLLNQPQHF
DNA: TGTGCCAGCACCTCTTCCAGGGGCAGGCTGCTCAATCAGCCCCAGCATTTT

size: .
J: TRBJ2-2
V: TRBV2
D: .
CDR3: CASSVLKSDTGELFF
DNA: TGTGCCAGCAGTGTCCTAAAATCGGACACCGGGGAGCTGTTTTTT

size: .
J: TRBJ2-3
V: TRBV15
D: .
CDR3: CATSSKAGEADTQYF
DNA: TGTGCCACCAGCAGCAAGGCAGGGGAGGCAGATACGCAGTATTTT

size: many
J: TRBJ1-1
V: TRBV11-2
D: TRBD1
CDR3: CASSPGQGAGAFF
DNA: TGTGCCAGCAGCCCGGGACAGGGGGCTGGAGCTTTCTTT

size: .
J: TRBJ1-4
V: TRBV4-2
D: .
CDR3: CASSQDWGEKLFF
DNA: TGTGCCAGCAGCCAAGATTGGGGTGAAAAACTGTTTTTT

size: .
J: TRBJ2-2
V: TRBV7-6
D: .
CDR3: CASSLVLRGGTGELFF
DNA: TGTGCCAGCAGCTTAGTTCTCAGGGGGGGAACCGGGGAGCTGTTTTTT

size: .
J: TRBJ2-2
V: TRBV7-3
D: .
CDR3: CASSPPGGTGELFF
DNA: TGTGCCAGCAGCCCCCCCGGGGGCACCGGGGAGCTGTTTTTT

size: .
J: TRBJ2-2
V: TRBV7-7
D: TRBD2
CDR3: CASSLLSGSTGELFF
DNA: TGTGCCAGCAGCTTGCTTAGCGGGAGCACCGGGGAGCTGTTTTTT

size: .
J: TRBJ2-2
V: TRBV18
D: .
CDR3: CASSPPVGGRDTGELFF
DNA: TGTGCCAGCTCACCACCGGTGGGGGGCCGAGACACCGGGGAGCTGTTTTTT

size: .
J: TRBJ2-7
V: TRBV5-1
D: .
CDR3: CASSRGVSPYEQYF
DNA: TGCGCCAGCAGCAGGGGGGTCTCTCCCTACGAGCAGTACTTC

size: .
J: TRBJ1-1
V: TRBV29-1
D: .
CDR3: CSVEGPREGSEAFF
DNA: TGCAGCGTTGAAGGTCCTAGGGAGGGGTCTGAAGCTTTCTTT

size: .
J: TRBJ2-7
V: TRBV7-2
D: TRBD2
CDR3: CASSLEGTSGGYEQYF
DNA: TGTGCCAGCAGCTTAGAGGGGACTAGCGGGGGATACGAGCAGTACTTC

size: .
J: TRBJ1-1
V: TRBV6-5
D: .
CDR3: CASSYTGQVGTEAFF
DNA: TGTGCCAGCAGTTACACAGGGCAGGTAGGCACTGAAGCTTTCTTT

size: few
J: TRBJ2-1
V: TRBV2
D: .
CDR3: CASSRDDNEQFF
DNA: TGTGCCAGCAGCCGGGACGACAATGAGCAGTTCTTC

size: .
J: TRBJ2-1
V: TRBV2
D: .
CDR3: CASRRGQRVYNEQFF
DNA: TGTGCCAGCAGGAGGGGACAAAGGGTCTACAATGAGCAGTTCTTC

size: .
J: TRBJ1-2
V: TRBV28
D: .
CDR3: CASSYGTADYGYTF
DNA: TGTGCCAGCAGTTACGGGACGGCGGACTATGGCTACACCTTC

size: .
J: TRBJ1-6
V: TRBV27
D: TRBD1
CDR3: CASSLRGQGAISPLHF
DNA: TGTGCCAGCAGTTTACGCGGACAGGGGGCCATTTCACCCCTCCACTTT

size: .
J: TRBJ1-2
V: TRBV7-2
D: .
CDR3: CASSLAVGAFNYGYTF
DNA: TGTGCCAGCAGCTTAGCGGTCGGAGCCTTTAACTATGGCTACACCTTC

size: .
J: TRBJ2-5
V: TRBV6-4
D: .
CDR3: CASSPLPGQQETQYF
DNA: TGTGCCAGCAGTCCCCTCCCCGGACAGCAAGAGACCCAGTACTTC

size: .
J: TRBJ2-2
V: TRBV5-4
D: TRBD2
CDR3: CASSFPGLAGGANTGELFF
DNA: TGTGCCAGCAGCTTCCCCGGACTAGCGGGAGGCGCGAACACCGGGGAGCTGTTTTTT

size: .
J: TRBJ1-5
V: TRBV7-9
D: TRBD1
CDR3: CASSRTGSNQPQHF
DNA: TGTGCCAGCAGTCGGACAGGGAGCAATCAGCCCCAGCATTTT

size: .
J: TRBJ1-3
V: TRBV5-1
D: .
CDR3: CASSLSGEASGNTIYF
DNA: TGCGCCAGCAGCTTGTCAGGGGAGGCCTCTGGAAACACCATATATTTT

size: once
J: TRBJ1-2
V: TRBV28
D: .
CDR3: CAAIKGGVGRGYGYTF
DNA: TGTGCCGCTATAAAGGGAGGGGTAGGGCGCGGCTATGGCTACACCTTC

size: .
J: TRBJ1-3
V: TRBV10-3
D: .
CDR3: CAISENSFSGNTIYF
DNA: TGTGCCATCAGTGAAAACAGCTTCTCTGGAAACACCATATATTTT

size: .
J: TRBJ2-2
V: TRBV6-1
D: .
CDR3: CASSVLQGQNTGELFF
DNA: TGTGCCAGCAGTGTTCTACAGGGCCAGAACACCGGGGAGCTGTTTTTT

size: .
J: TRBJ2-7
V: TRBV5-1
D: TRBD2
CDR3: CASSSRTSGDSYEQYF
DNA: TGCGCCAGCAGCTCCCGGACTAGCGGGGATTCCTACGAGCAGTACTTC

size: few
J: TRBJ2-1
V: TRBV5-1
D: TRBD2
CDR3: CASSPGLAYEQFF
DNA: TGCGCCAGCAGCCCGGGACTAGCGTATGAGCAGTTCTTC

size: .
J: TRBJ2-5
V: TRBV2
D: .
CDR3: CASTGVGGEGETQYF
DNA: TGTGCCAGCACGGGGGTTGGCGGAGAGGGGGAGACCCAGTACTTC

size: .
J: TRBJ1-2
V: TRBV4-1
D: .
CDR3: CASSQGSTGRRNYGYTF
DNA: TGCGCCAGCAGCCAAGGATCCACAGGGCGTCGGAACTATGGCTACACCTTC

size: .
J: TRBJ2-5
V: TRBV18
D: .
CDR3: CASSRHRGEETQYF
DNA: TGTGCCAGCTCACGTCATAGGGGCGAAGAGACCCAGTACTTC

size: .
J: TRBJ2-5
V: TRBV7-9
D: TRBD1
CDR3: CASSPQGAQETQYF
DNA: TGTGCCAGCAGCCCCCAGGGGGCACAAGAGACCCAGTACTTC

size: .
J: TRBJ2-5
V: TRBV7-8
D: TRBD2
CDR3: CASSLSGGEYQETQYF
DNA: TGTGCCAGCAGCTTATCGGGGGGAGAGTACCAAGAGACCCAGTACTTC

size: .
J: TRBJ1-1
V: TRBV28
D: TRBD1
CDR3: CASSPGQYEAFF
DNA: TGTGCCAGCAGTCCGGGACAGTACGAAGCTTTCTTT

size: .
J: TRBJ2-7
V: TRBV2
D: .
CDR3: CASSVRVREQYF
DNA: TGTGCCAGCAGTGTGAGGGTTCGCGAGCAGTACTTC

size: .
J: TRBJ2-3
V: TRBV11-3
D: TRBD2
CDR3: CASSPLAGGGTQYF
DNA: TGTGCCAGCAGCCCTCTGGCGGGGGGGGGTACGCAGTATTTT

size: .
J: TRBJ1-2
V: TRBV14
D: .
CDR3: CASSPGQIYGYTF
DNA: TGTGCCAGCAGCCCCGGCCAGATCTATGGCTACACCTTC

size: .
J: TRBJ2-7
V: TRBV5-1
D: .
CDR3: CASSSTGFSYEQYF
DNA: TGCGCCAGCAGCTCCACAGGGTTCTCCTACGAGCAGTACTTC

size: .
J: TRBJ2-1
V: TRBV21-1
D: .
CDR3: CASSKVAGNNEQFF
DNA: TGTGCCAGCAGCAAAGTTGCGGGGAACAATGAGCAGTTCTTC

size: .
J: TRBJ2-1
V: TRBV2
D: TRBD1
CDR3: CASNPGQYNEQFF
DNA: TGTGCCAGCAATCCGGGACAGTACAATGAGCAGTTCTTC

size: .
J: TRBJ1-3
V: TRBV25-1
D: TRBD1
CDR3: CASSRDREGNTIYF
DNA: TGTGCCAGCAGTCGGGACAGGGAAGGGAACACCATATATTTT

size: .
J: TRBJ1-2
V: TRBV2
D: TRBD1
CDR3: CASSIPRQGVIYGYTF
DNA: TGTGCCAGCAGTATACCCCGACAGGGGGTAATATATGGCTACACCTTC

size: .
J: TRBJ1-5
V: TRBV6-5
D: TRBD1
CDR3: CASSGQGGQPQHF
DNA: TGTGCCAGCAGTGGACAGGGAGGGCAGCCCCAGCATTTT

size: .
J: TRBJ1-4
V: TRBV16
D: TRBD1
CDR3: CASSQSRGTGRAEKLFF
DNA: TGTGCCAGCAGCCAATCAAGGGGGACAGGGCGCGCTGAAAAACTGTTTTTT

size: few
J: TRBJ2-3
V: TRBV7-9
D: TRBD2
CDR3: CASSEPPASGDNTDTQYF
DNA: TGTGCCAGCAGCGAACCACCGGCTAGCGGGGATAATACGGATACGCAGTATTTT

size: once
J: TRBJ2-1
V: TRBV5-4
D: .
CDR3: CASSEDSPSYNEQFF
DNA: TGTGCCAGCAGCGAGGACTCCCCCTCCTACAATGAGCAGTTCTTC

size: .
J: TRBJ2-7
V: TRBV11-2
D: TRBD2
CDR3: CASSYRLAREQYF
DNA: TGTGCCAGCAGCTATCGACTAGCTCGTGAGCAGTACTTC

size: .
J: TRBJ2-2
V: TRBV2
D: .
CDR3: CASSGQEARVGTGELFF
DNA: TGTGCCAGCAGTGGACAAGAGGCGCGCGTGGGCACCGGGGAGCTGTTTTTT

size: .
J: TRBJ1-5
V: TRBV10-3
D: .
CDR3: CAIRRDWDQPQHF
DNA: TGTGCCATCAGGAGGGATTGGGATCAGCCCCAGCATTTT

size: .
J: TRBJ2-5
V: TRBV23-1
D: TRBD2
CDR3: CASSQSLSGRGETQYF
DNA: TGCGCCAGCAGTCAATCGCTGAGCGGGAGAGGAGAGACCCAGTACTTC

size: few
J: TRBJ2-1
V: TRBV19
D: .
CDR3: CASSMALATYEQFF
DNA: TGTGCCAGTAGTATGGCTCTGGCTACCTACGAGCAGTTCTTC

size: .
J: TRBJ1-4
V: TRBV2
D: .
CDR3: CASSAGTRNEKLFF
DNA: TGTGCCAGCAGTGCCGGGACGAGAAATGAAAAACTGTTTTTT

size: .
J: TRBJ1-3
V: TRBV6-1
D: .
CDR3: CASSLRSGNTIYF
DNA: TGTGCCAGCAGCCTGCGCTCTGGAAACACCATATATTTT

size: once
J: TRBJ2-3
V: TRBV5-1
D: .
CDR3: CASSLARDTADTQYF
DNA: TGCGCCAGCAGCTTGGCCAGGGATACGGCAGATACGCAGTATTTT

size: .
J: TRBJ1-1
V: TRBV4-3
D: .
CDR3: CASSQDRGARTEAFF
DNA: TGCGCCAGCAGCCAAGATCGGGGGGCGAGGACTGAAGCTTTCTTT

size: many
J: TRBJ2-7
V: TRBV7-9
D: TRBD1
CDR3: CASRETGSEQYF
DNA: TGTGCCAGCCGCGAGACAGGGAGCGAGCAGTACTTC

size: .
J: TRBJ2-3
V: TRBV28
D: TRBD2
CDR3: CASSLVAGGAGDTQYF
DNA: TGTGCCAGCAGTCTAGTAGCGGGAGGTGCTGGAGATACGCAGTATTTT

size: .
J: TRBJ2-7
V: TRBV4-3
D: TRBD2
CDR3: CASSQAQFGGRDEQYF
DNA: TGCGCCAGCAGCCAAGCCCAATTTGGCGGGAGGGACGAGCAGTACTTC

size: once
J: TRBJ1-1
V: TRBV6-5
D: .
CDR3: CASSYSGFMNTEAFF
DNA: TGTGCCAGCAGTTACTCGGGATTCATGAACACTGAAGCTTTCTTT

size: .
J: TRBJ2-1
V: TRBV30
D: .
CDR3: CAWSEYPRTHYNEQFF
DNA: TGTGCCTGGAGTGAGTACCCCCGGACCCACTACAATGAGCAGTTCTTC